Reported below is one T cell receptor beta chain. This entry belongs to a study of blood T cell repertoires in COVID-19. Looking at the study overall: The samples span acute and convalescent COVID-19 from the United States, Italy and Spain. PBMCs, B-cell-depleted T cells, or T cells provided the cDNA or gDNA that made up the material.

In the original analysis: Reference gene primer amplification gave estimated nucleated cell counts. The protocol was immunoSEQ multiplex PCR, while the TCRdb copy is restricted to in-frame clones and leaves out a portion. Clone size and V and J calls were adopted from that table, with D and trimming inferred from the DNA. Of 170,000 or so clones listed, approximately 80% are singletons. This receptor was obtained from an older woman with acute or convalescent COVID-19. Input material: peripheral blood.

The DNA of the CDR3 is TGTGCCAGTAGAAGACTAGCGGTTGACACCGGGGAGCTGTTTTTT. Translated: CASRRLAVDTGELFF. The rearrangement joins TRBV19 to TRBJ2-2; 9 nucleotides agree with TRBD2. Trimming took 6 bases from V and 3 from J; bases not matched to a gene: 5. Germline-derived CDR1 and CDR2 are LNHDA and SQIVND (reference sequence). The CDR3 loop spans 15 amino acids.